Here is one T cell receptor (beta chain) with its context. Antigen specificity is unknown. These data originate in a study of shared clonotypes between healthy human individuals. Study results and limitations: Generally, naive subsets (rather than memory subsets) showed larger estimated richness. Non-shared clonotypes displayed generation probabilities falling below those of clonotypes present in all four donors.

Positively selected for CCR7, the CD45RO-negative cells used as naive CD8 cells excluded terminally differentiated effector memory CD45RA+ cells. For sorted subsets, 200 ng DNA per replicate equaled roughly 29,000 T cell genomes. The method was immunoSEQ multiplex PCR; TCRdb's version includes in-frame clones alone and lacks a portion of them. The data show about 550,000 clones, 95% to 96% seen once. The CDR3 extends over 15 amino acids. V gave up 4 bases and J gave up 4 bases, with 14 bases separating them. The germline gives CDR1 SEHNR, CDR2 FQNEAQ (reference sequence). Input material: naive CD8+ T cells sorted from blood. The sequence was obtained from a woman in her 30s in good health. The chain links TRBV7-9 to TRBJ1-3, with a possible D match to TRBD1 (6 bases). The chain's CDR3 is CASSSNPGVGNTIYF. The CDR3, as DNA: TGTGCCAGCAGCTCAAACCCAGGGGTCGGAAACACCATATATTTT.